This T cell receptor (beta chain) was identified in a study of blood T cell repertoires in COVID-19. At the level of the study: Sites in the United States, Italy and Spain provided acute and convalescent COVID-19 samples. From T cells, B-cell-depleted T cells, or PBMCs came the material, which was cDNA or gDNA.

This clone has just one count. Original data processing: For nucleated cells, counts were estimated from reference gene primer amplification. The data were produced by immunoSEQ multiplex PCR, yet TCRdb's version contains in-frame clones alone and is incomplete. V and J calls and clone size are copied from that table; D and trimming were computed from the DNA. Seen here are fewer than 250,000 clones, 65% to 85% observed once, and the top ten hold 2.9%. This CDR3 has 14 residues. CDR1 SEHNR and CDR2 FQNEAQ come from the germline V gene (reference sequence). After removal of 7 bases from V and 2 bases from J, the junction contained 5 bases not matched to a gene.

The sample was peripheral blood. The clonotype comes from a man over 45 with active or convalescent COVID-19. V gene TRBV7-9 combines with J gene TRBJ1-3; 7 nucleotides match TRBD1. CDR3 nucleotides: TGTGCCAGCACCCAACAGGGGACTGGAAACACCATATATTTT. Protein product: CASTQQGTGNTIYF.